The 9 T cell receptor beta chains below come from one sample, sequenced in a study of T-cell memory formation after mild COVID-19. One entry per CDR3 protein results from TCRdb running MiXCR on the 5' RACE reads. The table has hundreds of thousands of distinct CDR3 sequences, 15% seen once. What was sequenced was PBMCs or a T cell subset sorted from them (not recorded which). Receptor source: a man between 18 and 29 years old who had mild COVID-19 (a few samples of this study predate the infection). Cell type and time point are not known.

The chain joins TRBV10-3 to TRBJ2-5; 9 bases fit TRBD1. With V trimmed by 3 bases and J by 4 bases, 15 bases remained unmatched. The CDR3 runs 18 residues. Germline V gene sequence: CDR1 ENHRY, CDR2 SYGVKD. The CDR3 here is CAISDSRNRDRVGETQYF. CDR3 in DNA: TGTGCCATCAGTGATTCACGAAACCGGGACAGGGTGGGAGAGACCCAGTACTTC.

The sample holds a few counts of this clonotype. V gene TRBV4-3 combines with J gene TRBJ1-1; D gene ambiguous. The length of the CDR3 is 14 residues. Germline assignment: CDR1 LGHNA and CDR2 YSLEER. The germline V and J ends were trimmed by 0 bases and 3 bases, with 8 bases remaining between them. The CDR3 nucleotides read TGCGCCAGCAGCCAAGATGGGATGGACACTGAAGCTTTCTTT. Its translation: CASSQDGMDTEAFF.

The rearrangement joins TRBV24-1 to TRBJ2-1, with D hard to call. CDR1 and CDR2 from the germline V gene are KGHDR and SFDVKD. This CDR3 is built from 12 residues. Trimming left V 7 bases short and J 5 bases short, with 8 bases between. The CDR3 bases are TGTGCCACCAGGGCTCCAGACAATGAGCAGTTCTTC. Residues: CATRAPDNEQFF.

The rearrangement joins TRBV7-2 to TRBJ1-5; possibly TRBD1 for D (5 bases). This CDR3 contains 15 residues. Trimming stripped 3 bases from V and 6 bases from J, with 15 bases between. CDR1 is SGHTA and CDR2 is FQGNSA in the germline V gene. As DNA, the CDR3 is TGTGCCAGCAGCTTTGGGGCAGGGTTAAGTCAGCCCCAGCATTTT. Its protein product is CASSFGAGLSQPQHF.

This clonotype was picked up a small number of times. J is TRBJ2-3 and V is TRBV12-5; 7 bases match TRBD1. Germline-derived CDR1 and CDR2 are LGHNT and FRNRAP. The CDR3 contains 14 residues. J was trimmed by 2 bases and V by 2 bases; bases with no gene match: 1. This chain's CDR3 is CASGLQGVTDTQYF. The DNA for the CDR3 is TGTGCTAGTGGTTTGCAGGGGGTCACAGATACGCAGTATTTT.

The J gene is TRBJ1-5, the V gene TRBV7-9; 9 positions agree with TRBD1. After removal of 3 bases from V and 4 bases from J, the junction contained 4 bases not matched to a gene. The CDR3 spans 15 residues. Germline assignment: CDR1 SEHNR and CDR2 FQNEAQ (reference sequence). CDR3 nucleotides: TGTGCCAGCAGCTTGGGGACAGGGCCAAATCAGCCCCAGCATTTT. It translates to CASSLGTGPNQPQHF.

Only a few counts were recorded for this clonotype. The chain uses TRBV4-1 and TRBJ1-1; 7 nucleotides agree with TRBD1. This CDR3 has 15 residues. The V segment lost 0 bases and the J segment 4 bases; nucleotides outside the gene matches: 5. Germline lookup yields CDR1 MGHRA and CDR2 YSYEKL. The CDR3 DNA reads as TGCGCCAGCAGCCAAGACGAGGGGGCAAGCACTGAAGCTTTCTTT. Its protein product is CASSQDEGASTEAFF.

This clonotype was picked up a small number of times. The chain carries TRBV6-6 and TRBJ1-5; D possibly corresponds to TRBD1 (5 bases). The ends were cut back, 3 bases at V and 1 base at J, with 16 bases in the middle. The germline V gene encodes CDR1 MNHNY and CDR2 SVGAGI (reference sequence). This CDR3 is 17 amino acids long. CDR3 sequence: CASSYFTDSWSNQPQHF. CDR3 DNA sequence: TGTGCCAGCAGTTATTTCACTGACAGTTGGAGCAATCAGCCCCAGCATTTT.

The V call is TRBV18, the J call TRBJ1-6; D is possibly TRBD1 (6 bases). Germline V gives CDR1 KGHSH, CDR2 LQKENI. The ends were cut back, 6 bases at V and 8 bases at J, with 20 bases in the middle. The length of the CDR3 is 16 residues. The CDR3 nucleotides read TGTGCCAGCTCGCCCGAGCGGGGGCGGAACGATTCACCCCTCCACTTT. Protein: CASSPERGRNDSPLHF.